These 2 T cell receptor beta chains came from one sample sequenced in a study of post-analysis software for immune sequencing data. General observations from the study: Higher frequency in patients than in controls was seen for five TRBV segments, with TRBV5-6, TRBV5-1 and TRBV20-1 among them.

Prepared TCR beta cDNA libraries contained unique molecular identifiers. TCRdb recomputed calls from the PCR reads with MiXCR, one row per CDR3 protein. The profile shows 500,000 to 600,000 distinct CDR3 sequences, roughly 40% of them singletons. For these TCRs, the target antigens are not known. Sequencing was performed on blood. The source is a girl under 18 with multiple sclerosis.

CDR3 protein: CASSGDGAEAFF. CDR3 DNA sequence: TGTGCCAGCAGTGGTGATGGGGCTGAAGCTTTCTTT. The chain uses TRBV12-3 or TRBV12-4 and TRBJ1-1; no firm D call. Trimming took 5 bases from V and 6 from J, leaving 10 bases between them. CDR3 length: 12 residues.

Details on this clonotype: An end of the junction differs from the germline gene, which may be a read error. The CDR3 loop reads CASSLRGDMQYF. CDR3 bases: TGTGCCAGCAGTTTGCGGGGAGATATGCAGTATTTT. This rearrangement joins TRBV12-3 or TRBV12-4 to TRBJ2-3; TRBD2 is a possible D gene (6 bases). There are 12 residues in the CDR3.